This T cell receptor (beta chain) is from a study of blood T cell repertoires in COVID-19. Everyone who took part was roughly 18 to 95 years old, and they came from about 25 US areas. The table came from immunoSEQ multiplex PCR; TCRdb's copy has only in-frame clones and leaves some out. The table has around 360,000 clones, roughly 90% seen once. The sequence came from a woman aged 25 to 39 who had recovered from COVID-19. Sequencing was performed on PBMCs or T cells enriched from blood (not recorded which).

DNA for the CDR3: TGTGCCAGCAGTCACGGAGGGGGCCCCAATCAGCCCCAGCATTTT. This translates into CASSHGGGPNQPQHF. The rearrangement links TRBV11-2 to TRBJ1-5; 7 bases line up with TRBD1. The V gene end was trimmed by 6 bases and the J gene end by 3 bases; junction bases not matched to a gene: 8. CDR3 length: 15 amino acids. CDR1 is SGHAT, CDR2 FQNNGV, per germline.